The 8 T cell receptor beta chains given below trace back to one sample, sequenced in a study of shared clonotypes between healthy human individuals. The repertoire was sequenced with immunoSEQ multiplex PCR; TCRdb's copy has only in-frame clones and lacks some. The profile shows some 550,000 clones, 95% to 98% of them singletons. The sequencing sample was made of naive CD4+ T cells sorted from blood. Subset defined: CD45RA+ positively selected. Receptor source: a woman aged 30 to 39 in good health.

The chain links TRBV7-9 to TRBJ2-7; 8 bases line up with TRBD2. The trim removed 0 bases at V and 2 bases at J, leaving 9 bases unmatched. CDR3 length: 17 residues. CDR1 SEHNR and CDR2 FQNEAQ come from the germline V gene (reference sequence). The CDR3 DNA is TGTGCCAGCAGCTTAGCGACGGCTAGCGGGCGACCCTACGAGCAGTACTTC. It translates to CASSLATASGRPYEQYF.

V is TRBV2 and J is TRBJ2-3; no reliable D call. In germline, CDR1 is SNHLY, CDR2 FYNNEI. Trimming stripped 1 base from V and 3 bases from J, with 5 bases between. The CDR3 is 13 amino acids. CDR3 residues: CASSEVGTDTQYF. DNA for the CDR3: TGTGCCAGCAGTGAAGTGGGAACAGATACGCAGTATTTT.

V usage is TRBV2 and J usage is TRBJ2-7, with 7 nucleotides matching TRBD1. The CDR3 is 15 amino acids. CDR1 is SNHLY, CDR2 FYNNEI, per germline. J lost 5 bases, V lost 5 bases, and 12 bases had no gene match. The CDR3 region has the DNA TGTGCCAGCAGTTCGACAGGGCCAAGAATGGACGAGCAGTACTTC. Residues: CASSSTGPRMDEQYF.

The rearrangement joins TRBV19 to TRBJ1-4; the D gene is possibly TRBD1 (5 bases). CDR3 length: 19 residues. In germline, CDR1 is LNHDA, CDR2 SQIVND (reference sequence). Trimming cost V 6 bases and J 5 bases, with 28 bases left between them. The CDR3 spells CASSLILPQVMGLNEKLFF. CDR3 nucleotide sequence: TGTGCCAGTAGCCTCATCCTGCCGCAGGTGATGGGGCTGAATGAAAAACTGTTTTTT.

The chain is built from TRBV6-5 and TRBJ2-1; tentatively, D is TRBD2 (5 bases). Trimming removed 6 bases from V and 14 bases from J, with 20 bases in between. Germline V lookup: CDR1 MNHEY, CDR2 SVGAGI. The CDR3 runs to 13 residues. DNA of the CDR3: TGTGCCAGCAGCGTCCCGGACCGACTAAGGGAGTTCTTC. Protein: CASSVPDRLREFF.

V usage is TRBV18 and J usage is TRBJ1-3; D remains unclear. The ends were cut back, 6 bases at V and 3 bases at J, with 15 bases in the middle. Germline V CDR1 and CDR2: KGHSH, LQKENI. The CDR3 totals 15 residues. The CDR3 DNA reads TGTGCCAGCTCTCCCCTTGAAAGTTATGGAAACACCATATATTTT. As protein: CASSPLESYGNTIYF.

This chain connects TRBV9 to TRBJ2-1, with TRBD2 identical over 11 bases. This CDR3 comprises 15 residues. V trimming: 5 bases; J trimming: 6 bases; junction bases outside the gene matches: 7. Germline CDR1 SGDLS, CDR2 YYNGEE. The CDR3 spells CASSEMGTSGNEQFF. CDR3 nucleotides: TGTGCCAGCAGTGAGATGGGGACTAGCGGCAATGAGCAGTTCTTC.

The chain employs TRBV7-2 and TRBJ1-5; 9 bases map to TRBD1. With 1 base clipped from V and 6 bases from J, the junction kept 1 base outside the gene matches. Germline V lookup: CDR1 SGHTA, CDR2 FQGNSA. CDR3 length equals 14 residues. CDR3 bases: TGTGCCAGCAGCTTAGGGACAGGGGTTCAGCCCCAGCATTTT. Protein product: CASSLGTGVQPQHF.